A single TCR beta chain is shown here with its context. The antigen remains unidentified. The study amplified TCR beta CDR3 regions using RNA transcripts. Scientists carried out first-round RT-PCR using HTBI primers and then a second-round multiplex PCR. TCRdb processed the multiplex PCR reads anew with MiXCR; each CDR3 protein has one entry. This sample has some 160,000 distinct CDR3 sequences, with 35% to 45% found just once. Trimming removed 6 bases from V and 4 bases from J; junction bases left unmatched: 10. The CDR3 runs 17 residues. The data belong to a study of Graves' ophthalmopathy and Graves' hyperthyroidism. The overall study: Upon initial diagnosis and before any treatment, peripheral blood was collected. Study-level findings and limits: Ophthalmopathy progression cases were predicted by the model with 70.59% sensitivity and around 72% specificity.

The gene calls are TRBV12-3 or TRBV12-4 and TRBJ1-5; 12 nucleotides align to TRBD1. The receptor was isolated from a man younger than 45 with Graves' ophthalmopathy. The source material was peripheral blood. The CDR3 nucleotides are TGTGCCAGCAGCGAACCGGGACAGGGGGCTGGAAATCAGCCCCAGCATTTT. It encodes CASSEPGQGAGNQPQHF.